A single sample gave rise to the 24 T cell receptor beta chains below, sequenced in a study of T cells after yellow fever vaccination. TCRdb recomputed calls from the 5' RACE reads with MiXCR, one row per CDR3 protein. The sample comprises some 670,000 distinct CDR3 sequences, approximately 13% of which are singletons, and 15% rests with the top ten. The source material was PBMCs, sampled on the day of the yellow fever booster vaccination. The origin of the receptors is a man aged 25 to 45 who received the YFV17D yellow fever vaccine.

This clonotype was observed a handful of times. This chain joins TRBV15 and TRBJ2-6, with D tentatively TRBD1 or TRBD2 (5 bases each). CDR1 is LNHNV and CDR2 is YYDKDF in the germline V gene (reference sequence). The CDR3 consists of 14 residues. V was cut by 5 bases and J by 3 bases, with 8 bases left in between. CDR3 coding DNA: TGTGCCACCAGCTGGGGACGTGGGGCCAACGTCCTGACTTTC. Encoded protein: CATSWGRGANVLTF.

This clonotype has more than one count but fewer than ten. This chain connects TRBV7-2 to TRBJ2-2; D might be TRBD2 (6 bases). CDR1 and CDR2 from the germline V gene are SGHTA and FQGNSA. The V end lost 10 bases, the J end lost 6 bases, and 15 bases lay between the germline ends. The CDR3 has 13 residues. CDR3 bases: TGTGCCACCACCATCGGAGGGTCCGGGGAGCTGTTTTTT. The encoded protein is CATTIGGSGELFF.

This clonotype was detected a few times. The CDR3 is CSAPRTSGSSSTDTQYF. The CDR3 region has the DNA TGCAGTGCTCCTAGAACTAGCGGGAGTTCGAGCACAGATACGCAGTATTTT. V usage is TRBV20-1 and J usage is TRBJ2-3; 11 bases fit TRBD2. The CDR3 is 17 residues long. From germline, CDR1 is DFQATT and CDR2 SNEGSKA (reference sequence). The junction had 10 bases not matched to a gene; V was cut back by 5 bases and J by 0 bases.

This clonotype was found a few times. V usage is TRBV11-2 and J usage is TRBJ2-2; 9 nucleotides line up with TRBD2. The CDR3 contains 17 residues. V shed 0 bases, J shed 4 bases, and the junction held 6 bases outside the gene matches. Germline V gene data show CDR1 as SGHAT and CDR2 as FQNNGV. CDR3 protein: CASSLEASGIFTGELFF. Written as DNA, the CDR3 is TGTGCCAGCAGCTTAGAAGCTAGCGGGATCTTCACCGGGGAGCTGTTTTTT.

This chain connects TRBV10-3 to TRBJ1-1; 10 nucleotides line up with TRBD1. Germline CDR1 reads ENHRY; CDR2 reads SYGVKD. J was trimmed by 5 bases and V by 8 bases; bases with no gene match: 2. The CDR3 extends over 12 amino acids. The CDR3 sequence: CAIRTGGTEAFF. The DNA for the CDR3 is TGTGCCATCCGGACAGGGGGTACTGAAGCTTTCTTT.

This clonotype appeared a few times. The chain uses TRBV30 and TRBJ1-1; no clear D gene. With 4 bases removed from V and 6 bases from J, the gap between germline ends came to 15 bases. The CDR3 consists of 13 residues. CDR1 and CDR2 from the germline V gene are GTSNPN and SVGIG (reference sequence). CDR3 sequence: CAWNKYLKAEAFF. CDR3 nucleotide sequence: TGTGCCTGGAATAAGTATTTAAAAGCTGAAGCTTTCTTT. The full variable domain, its missing parts supplied by reference TRBV30 and TRBJ1-1, is SQTIHQWPATLVQPVGSPLSLECTVEGTSNPNLYWYRQAAGRGLQLLFYSVGIGQISSEVPQNLSASRPQDRQFILSSKKLLLSDSGFYLCAWNKYLKAEAFFGQGTRLTVV.

This clonotype showed up just a few times. V and J are TRBV18 and TRBJ2-5; 9 nucleotides line up with TRBD2. Germline V gene sequence: CDR1 KGHSH, CDR2 LQKENI. The V and J ends lost 3 bases and 4 bases, in that order; junction bases with no gene match: 3. This CDR3 is built from 14 residues. CDR3 sequence (DNA): TGTGCCAGCTCACCCGGACTAGCGACAGAGACCCAGTACTTC. Its translation is CASSPGLATETQYF.

The genes are TRBV12-3 or TRBV12-4 and TRBJ2-5, with D possibly being TRBD1 (6 bases). CDR3 size: 16 residues. V lost 8 bases and J lost 1, with 20 bases in between. The CDR3 bases are TGTGCCAGCCGAAATAAAAAGGGACACTTCCAAGAGACCCAGTACTTC. This encodes CASRNKKGHFQETQYF.

This chain joins TRBV21-1 and TRBJ2-1; the D call in the table, TRBD1, was not verified against the DNA. TRBV21-1 counts as a pseudogene. This CDR3 contains 18 residues. The CDR3 region is CASSKRGRCRQGVHEQFF. The CDR3 region has the DNA TGTGCCAGCAGCAAAAGGGGCCGCTGTAGGCAGGGCGTACATGAGCAGTTCTTC.

This chain joins TRBV6-1 and TRBJ2-7, with 9 bases that match TRBD2. Per the germline V gene, CDR1 is MNHNS and CDR2 is SASEGT. CDR3 length equals 14 residues. The J segment lost 7 bases and the V segment lost 10 bases, leaving 14 bases of the junction unmatched. The CDR3 reads CATRGAGGPREQYF. CDR3 DNA sequence: TGTGCCACCAGGGGAGCGGGAGGTCCCCGTGAGCAGTACTTC.

The table lists this clonotype with a few counts. The chain couples TRBV9 to TRBJ2-7; the match to TRBD2 covers 8 bases. CDR3 length: 15 residues. In germline, CDR1 is SGDLS, CDR2 YYNGEE. V trimming: 2 bases; J trimming: 1 base; junction bases outside the gene matches: 5. CDR3 in amino acids: CASSVSGRWSYEQYF. DNA for the CDR3: TGTGCCAGCAGCGTCAGCGGGAGATGGTCCTACGAGCAGTACTTC.

The V gene is TRBV28, the J gene TRBJ1-4, with a tentative D call TRBD1 (5 bases). Trimming cost V 5 bases and J 0 bases, with 7 bases left between them. CDR1 and CDR2 from the germline V gene are MDHEN and SYDVKM. CDR3 length: 14 amino acids. The CDR3, as DNA: TGTGCCAGCAGTCGACAGCCAACTAATGAAAAACTGTTTTTT. Protein product: CASSRQPTNEKLFF.

The chain is built from TRBV5-1 and TRBJ2-5; D call uncertain. From germline, CDR1 is SGHRS and CDR2 YFSETQ. Deletions cut 3 bases from V and 0 bases from J, with 9 bases between. The CDR3 totals 14 residues. The CDR3 DNA reads TGCGCCAGCAGCTCGACTGAGTACCAAGAGACCCAGTACTTC. As protein: CASSSTEYQETQYF.

This chain joins TRBV7-8 and TRBJ2-2, with 9 bases identical to TRBD2. CDR3 length: 17 residues. The V gene's germline CDR1 is SGHVS and CDR2 FQNEAQ. J was trimmed by 6 bases and V by 5 bases; bases with no gene match: 13. The DNA of the CDR3 is TGTGCCAGCAGCCAACATTCGGCGGGAGGGGCCTCCGGGGAGCTGTTTTTT. This encodes CASSQHSAGGASGELFF.

This clonotype was recorded a few times. The V gene is TRBV18, the J gene TRBJ1-4; 7 nucleotides line up with TRBD1. Per germline, CDR1 KGHSH and CDR2 LQKENI. The CDR3 totals 16 residues. V lost 3 bases to trimming and J lost 3 bases; unmatched junction nucleotides: 7. The CDR3 here is CASSPSVRGANEKLFF. CDR3 in DNA: TGTGCCAGCTCACCCTCCGTCAGGGGGGCTAATGAAAAACTGTTTTTT.

The gene calls are TRBV20-1 and TRBJ2-1, with D perhaps matching TRBD1 (5 bases). V was pared by 0 bases and J by 5 bases, with 17 bases between. Germline V gene lookup returns CDR1 DFQATT and CDR2 SNEGSKA (reference sequence). The CDR3 covers 16 residues. In DNA form, the CDR3 reads TGCAGTGCTAGAGATAAAGGGGCGGTGGTGGACAATGAGCAGTTCTTC. The encoded protein is CSARDKGAVVDNEQFF.

V usage is TRBV6-1 and J usage is TRBJ2-7; D gene uncertain. Trimming shortened V by 5 bases and J by 0 bases, and 17 bases separated the two germline ends. Germline V lookup: CDR1 MNHNS, CDR2 SASEGT. This CDR3 is 16 amino acids long. For the CDR3, the DNA is TGTGCCAGCAGTCCACTTGCGACTCAGGTCTCCTACGAGCAGTACTTC. Its translation is CASSPLATQVSYEQYF.

V and J are TRBV7-9 and TRBJ1-5; D is unresolved. This CDR3 spans 15 amino acids. Trimming shortened V by 5 bases and J by 0 bases, and 11 bases separated the two germline ends. Looked up from germline, CDR1 is SEHNR and CDR2 is FQNEAQ (reference sequence). Here the CDR3 DNA reads TGTGCCAGCAGCAGCGGAGTTACTAGCAATCAGCCCCAGCATTTT. Residues: CASSSGVTSNQPQHF. Full variable domain (missing parts from reference TRBV7-9 and TRBJ1-5): DTGVSQNPRHKITKRGQNVTFRCDPISEHNRLYWYRQTLGQGPEFLTYFQNEAQLEKSRLLSDRFSAERPKGSFSTLEIQRTEQGDSAMYLCASSSGVTSNQPQHFGDGTRLSIL.

This clonotype was detected ten times or more. The chain combines TRBV7-8 with TRBJ1-4, with TRBD1 as a possible D gene (5 bases). The CDR3 has 16 amino acids. Trimming pared 0 bases from V and 0 bases from J, leaving 8 bases between. Looked up from germline, CDR1 is SGHVS and CDR2 is FQNEAQ. The CDR3 sequence is CASSLASGSTNEKLFF. The CDR3 nucleotides read TGTGCCAGCAGCTTAGCGTCAGGGTCAACTAATGAAAAACTGTTTTTT. Based on the CDR3 plus reference TRBV7-8 and TRBJ1-4, the full variable domain is GAGVSQSPRYKVAKRGQDVALRCDPISGHVSLFWYQQALGQGPEFLTYFQNEAQLDKSGLPSDRFFAERPEGSVSTLKIQRTQQEDSAVYLCASSLASGSTNEKLFFGSGTQLSVL.

This clonotype turned up a few times. This sequence joins TRBV4-3 and TRBJ1-5; no definite D call. Germline assignment: CDR1 LGHNA and CDR2 YSLEER. This CDR3 spans 13 amino acids. V lost 4 bases to trimming and J lost 3 bases, with 7 bases between them. The CDR3 region is CASSRAYNQPQHF. In DNA form, the CDR3 reads TGCGCCAGCAGCCGGGCTTACAATCAGCCCCAGCATTTT.

The chain couples TRBV12-3 or TRBV12-4 to TRBJ2-2; TRBD1 aligns across 8 bases. The CDR3 totals 18 residues. V shed 7 bases and J 2 bases; nucleotides not matched to a gene: 15. CDR3 sequence: CASKDRAATPVNTGELFF. CDR3 nucleotide sequence: TGTGCCAGCAAGGACAGGGCGGCGACCCCGGTTAACACCGGGGAGCTGTTTTTT.

The CDR3 is CASLRKGLADNEQFF. The DNA of the CDR3 is TGTGCCAGTCTGAGGAAGGGGCTAGCCGACAATGAGCAGTTCTTC. The rearrangement links TRBV6-1 to TRBJ2-1, with D possibly being TRBD1 or TRBD2 (5 bases each). The germline CDR1 and CDR2 sequences are MNHNS and SASEGT. The CDR3 is made up of 15 amino acids. V gave up 9 bases and J gave up 5 bases, with 20 bases separating them.

The V gene is TRBV7-9, the J gene TRBJ2-1; D call uncertain. The germline V and J ends were trimmed by 5 bases and 7 bases, with 15 bases remaining between them. This CDR3 is 14 amino acids long. Per germline, CDR1 SEHNR and CDR2 FQNEAQ (reference sequence). The CDR3 nucleotides read TGTGCCAGCAGCCCCCCCCCGCGATCTAATGAGCAGTTCTTC. This codes for CASSPPPRSNEQFF.

The chain is built from TRBV7-2 and TRBJ2-3; perhaps TRBD2 as D (5 bases). V was cut by 5 bases and J by 4 bases, with 13 bases left in between. The CDR3 contains 14 residues. Germline V gene lookup returns CDR1 SGHTA and CDR2 FQGNSA. In DNA form, the CDR3 reads TGTGCCAGCAGCCTACTAGTGACCCCAGATACGCAGTATTTT. It codes for CASSLLVTPDTQYF.